This paragraph covers one TCR beta chain sequence. Trimming stripped 4 bases from V and 4 bases from J, with 14 bases between. The CDR3 totals 15 residues. Germline CDR1 reads SGHNT; CDR2 reads YYREEE (reference sequence). TCRdb reprocessed the RT-PCR reads with MiXCR, giving one entry per CDR3 protein. The sample lists about 680,000 distinct CDR3 sequences, approximately 15% occurring once. The sequence was obtained from a female donor in good health, serving as a healthy control. The rearrangement links TRBV5-4 to TRBJ2-2, with D tentatively TRBD1 (6 bases). Specimen: memory CD4+ T cells from blood. The CDR3 DNA reads as TGTGCCAGCAGCGCCGGACAGTACTTCACCGGGGAGCTGTTTTTT. Protein: CASSAGQYFTGELFF.